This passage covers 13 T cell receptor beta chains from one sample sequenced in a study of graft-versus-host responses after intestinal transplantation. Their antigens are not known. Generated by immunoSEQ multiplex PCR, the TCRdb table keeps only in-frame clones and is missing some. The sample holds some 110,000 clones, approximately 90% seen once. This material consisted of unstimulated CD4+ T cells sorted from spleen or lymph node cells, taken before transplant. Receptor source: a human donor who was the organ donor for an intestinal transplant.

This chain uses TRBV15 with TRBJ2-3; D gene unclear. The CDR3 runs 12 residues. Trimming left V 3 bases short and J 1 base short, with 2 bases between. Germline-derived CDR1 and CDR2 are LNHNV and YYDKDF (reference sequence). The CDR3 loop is CATSRGTDTQYF. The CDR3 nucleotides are TGTGCCACCAGCAGGGGCACAGATACGCAGTATTTT.

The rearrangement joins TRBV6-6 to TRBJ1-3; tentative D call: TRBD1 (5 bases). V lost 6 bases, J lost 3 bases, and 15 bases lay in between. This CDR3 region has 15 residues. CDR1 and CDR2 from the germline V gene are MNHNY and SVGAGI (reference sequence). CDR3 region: CASRTGGNLGNTIYF. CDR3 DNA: TGTGCCAGCAGAACGGGGGGTAACCTTGGAAACACCATATATTTT.

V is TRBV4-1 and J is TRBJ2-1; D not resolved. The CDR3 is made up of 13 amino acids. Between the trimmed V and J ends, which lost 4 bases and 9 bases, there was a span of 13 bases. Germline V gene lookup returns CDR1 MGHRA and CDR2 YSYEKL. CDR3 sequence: CASSPDALFEQFF. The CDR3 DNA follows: TGCGCCAGCAGCCCAGATGCCTTATTTGAGCAGTTCTTC.

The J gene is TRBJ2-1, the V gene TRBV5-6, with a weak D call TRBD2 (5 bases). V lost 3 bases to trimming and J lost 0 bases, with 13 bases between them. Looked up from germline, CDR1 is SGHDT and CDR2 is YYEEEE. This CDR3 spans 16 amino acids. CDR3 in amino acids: CASSSWTGLSYNEQFF. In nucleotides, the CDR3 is TGTGCCAGCAGCTCCTGGACTGGCCTCTCCTACAATGAGCAGTTCTTC. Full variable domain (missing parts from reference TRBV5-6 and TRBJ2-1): DAGVTQSPTHLIKTRGQQVTLRCSPKSGHDTVSWYQQALGQGPQFIFQYYEEEERQRGNFPDRFSGHQFPNYSSELNVNALLLGDSALYLCASSSWTGLSYNEQFFGPGTRLTVL.

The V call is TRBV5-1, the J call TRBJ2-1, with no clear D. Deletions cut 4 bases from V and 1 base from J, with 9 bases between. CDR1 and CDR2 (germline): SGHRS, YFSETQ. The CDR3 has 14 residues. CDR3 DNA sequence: TGCGCCAGCAGCATAAGGGCGTCCTACAATGAGCAGTTCTTC. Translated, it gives CASSIRASYNEQFF.

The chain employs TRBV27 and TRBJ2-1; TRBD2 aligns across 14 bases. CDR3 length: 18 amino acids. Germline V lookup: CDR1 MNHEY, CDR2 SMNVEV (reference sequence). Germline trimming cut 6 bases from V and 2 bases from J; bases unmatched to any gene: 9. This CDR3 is CASSRPRLAGGAYNEQFF. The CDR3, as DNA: TGTGCCAGCAGCCGCCCTCGACTAGCGGGAGGGGCCTACAATGAGCAGTTCTTC.

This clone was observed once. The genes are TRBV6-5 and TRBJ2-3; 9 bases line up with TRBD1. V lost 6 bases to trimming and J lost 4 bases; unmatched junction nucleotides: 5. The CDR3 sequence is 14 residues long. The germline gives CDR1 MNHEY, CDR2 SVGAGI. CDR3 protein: CASRRDRVSDTQYF. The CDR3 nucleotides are TGTGCCAGCAGGCGGGACAGGGTATCAGATACGCAGTATTTT.

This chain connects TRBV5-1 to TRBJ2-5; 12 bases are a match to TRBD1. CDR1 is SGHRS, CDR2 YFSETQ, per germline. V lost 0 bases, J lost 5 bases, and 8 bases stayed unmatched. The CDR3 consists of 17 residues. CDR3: CASSLGTGQGASETQYF. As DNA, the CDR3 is TGCGCCAGCAGCTTGGGGACGGGACAGGGGGCTTCGGAGACCCAGTACTTC. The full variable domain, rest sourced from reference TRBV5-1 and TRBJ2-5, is KAGVTQTPRYLIKTRGQQVTLSCSPISGHRSVSWYQQTPGQGLQFLFEYFSETQRNKGNFPGRFSGRQFSNSRSEMNVSTLELGDSALYLCASSLGTGQGASETQYFGPGTRLLVL.

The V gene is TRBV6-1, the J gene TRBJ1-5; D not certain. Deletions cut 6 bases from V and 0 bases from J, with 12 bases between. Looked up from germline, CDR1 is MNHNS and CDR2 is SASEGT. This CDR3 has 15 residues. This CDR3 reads CASSRAIGSNQPQHF. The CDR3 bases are TGTGCCAGCAGCCGGGCCATCGGTAGCAATCAGCCCCAGCATTTT.

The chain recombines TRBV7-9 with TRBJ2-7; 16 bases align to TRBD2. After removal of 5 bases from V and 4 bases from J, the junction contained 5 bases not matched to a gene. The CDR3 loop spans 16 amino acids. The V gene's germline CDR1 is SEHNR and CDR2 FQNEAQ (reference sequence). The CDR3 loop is CASSPGTSGRVYEQYF. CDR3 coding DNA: TGTGCCAGCAGCCCTGGGACTAGCGGGAGGGTTTACGAGCAGTACTTC.

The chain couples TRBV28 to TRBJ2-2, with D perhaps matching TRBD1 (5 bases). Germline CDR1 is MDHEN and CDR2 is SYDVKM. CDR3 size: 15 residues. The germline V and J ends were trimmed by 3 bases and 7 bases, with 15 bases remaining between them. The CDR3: CASSFPVGDSGELFF. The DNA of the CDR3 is TGTGCCAGCAGTTTTCCGGTGGGCGACAGCGGGGAGCTGTTTTTT.

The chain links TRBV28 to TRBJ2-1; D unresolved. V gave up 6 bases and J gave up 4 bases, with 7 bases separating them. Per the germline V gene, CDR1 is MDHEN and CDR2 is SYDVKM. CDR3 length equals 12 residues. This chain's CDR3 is CASRLEYNEQFF. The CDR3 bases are TGTGCCAGCAGGTTAGAATACAATGAGCAGTTCTTC.

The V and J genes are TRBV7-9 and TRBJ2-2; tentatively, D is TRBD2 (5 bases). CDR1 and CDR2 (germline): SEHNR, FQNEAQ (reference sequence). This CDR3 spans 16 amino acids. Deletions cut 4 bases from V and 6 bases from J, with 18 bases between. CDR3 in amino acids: CASSSSRGVGAGELFF. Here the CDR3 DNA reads TGTGCCAGCAGCTCCTCCCGGGGTGTCGGGGCCGGGGAGCTGTTTTTT.